This entry lists 5 T cell receptor beta chains sequenced from one sample in a study of control samples from healthy donors and cancer patients. Assay: immunoSEQ multiplex PCR; the TCRdb copy retains only in-frame clones and omits some. This sample has over 150,000 clones; approximately 94% occur once, and the top ten carry about 1.5%. The sample taken for sequencing was blood. Receptors were obtained from a woman under 30 in good health.

To note about this clone: Other DNA sequences in the same sample also yield this CDR3. V usage is TRBV7-9 and J usage is TRBJ1-5; D is unresolved. Germline CDR1 and CDR2: SEHNR and FQNEAQ (reference sequence). This CDR3 spans 12 amino acids. The V and J ends lost 2 bases and 1 base respectively, with 0 bases between them. Here the CDR3 DNA reads TGTGCCAGCAGCTTAAGCAATCAGCCCCAGCATTTT. This codes for CASSLSNQPQHF.

This clone is a singleton in its sample. The gene calls are TRBV7-2 and TRBJ2-5; D is unclear. Germline-derived CDR1 and CDR2 are SGHTA and FQGNSA. CDR3 length equals 15 residues. V was trimmed by 2 bases and J by 3 bases, leaving 13 bases between them. CDR3 bases: TGTGCCAGCAGCTTAAATTATCAACCGGAAGAGACCCAGTACTTC. It yields the protein CASSLNYQPEETQYF.

The chain has TRBV24-1 and TRBJ2-7; either TRBD1 or TRBD2 may fit D (5 bases each). The CDR3 is 11 residues long. V lost 9 bases and J 3 bases, leaving 8 bases between the germline ends. Looked up from germline, CDR1 is KGHDR and CDR2 is SFDVKD. The CDR3 region is CATGDGYEQYF. The CDR3 bases are TGTGCCACCGGGGACGGCTACGAGCAGTACTTC.

This chain connects TRBV29-1 to TRBJ1-1, with 7 bases identical to TRBD1. V dropped 8 bases and J dropped 5; count of bases not matched to a gene: 8. CDR1 is SQVTM and CDR2 is ANQGSEA in the germline V gene. The CDR3 covers 12 residues. The CDR3 DNA reads as TGCAGCCCTACAGGGGTAGGGACTGAAGCTTTCTTT. It codes for CSPTGVGTEAFF. The whole variable domain, remainder taken from reference TRBV29-1 and TRBJ1-1, is SAVISQKPSRDICQRGTSLTIQCQVDSQVTMMFWYRQQPGQSLTLIATANQGSEATYESGFVIDKFPISRPNLTFSTLTVSNMSPEDSSIYLCSPTGVGTEAFFGQGTRLTVV.

The chain joins TRBV5-4 to TRBJ2-1, with 9 bases fitting TRBD1. The CDR3 sequence is 16 residues long. J lost 6 bases, V lost 0 bases, and 7 bases had no gene match. Germline values: CDR1 SGHNT, CDR2 YYREEE (reference sequence). The CDR3 bases are TGTGCCAGCAGCTTGGCCCCGGGACAGGGTCTCAATGAGCAGTTCTTC. Protein product: CASSLAPGQGLNEQFF.